Presented here are 6 T cell receptor beta chains from one specimen sequenced in a study of cytomegalovirus exposure and HLA in healthy donors. PCR used 60 Vbeta primers and 13 Jbeta primers. Method: immunoSEQ multiplex PCR; TCRdb's copy keeps in-frame clones and lacks some. The table includes around 300,000 clones, around 65% detected once. Sequenced: PBMCs. The source of these receptors is a female donor in good health and CMV-seronegative.

The V call is TRBV5-1, the J call TRBJ2-1; 14 bases are a match to TRBD2. The V gene's germline CDR1 is SGHRS and CDR2 YFSETQ. The CDR3 loop spans 16 amino acids. The V segment lost 4 bases and the J segment 7 bases; nucleotides outside the gene matches: 7. The CDR3 DNA sequence: TGCGCCAGCAGCCTCCCGGGACTAGCGGGAGTGAATGAGCAGTTCTTC. Its translation is CASSLPGLAGVNEQFF.

The chain recombines TRBV27 with TRBJ2-1; TRBD2 agrees at 7 bases. V was clipped by 10 bases and J by 6 bases; unmatched bases: 18. CDR1 and CDR2 (germline): MNHEY, SMNVEV (reference sequence). The CDR3 covers 16 residues. The CDR3 loop reads CATYLRSGGSGNEQFF. CDR3 coding DNA: TGTGCCACCTACTTAAGGTCCGGCGGGAGCGGCAATGAGCAGTTCTTC.

J is TRBJ2-7 and V is TRBV14; TRBD2 matches 7 bases. Germline assignment: CDR1 SGHDN and CDR2 FVKESK. V gave up 4 bases and J gave up 7 bases; unmatched junction bases: 13. This CDR3 comprises 15 residues. The CDR3 loop is CASSLGTSASEEQYF. The CDR3 DNA follows: TGTGCCAGCAGCCTCGGAACTAGCGCGAGCGAAGAGCAGTACTTC.

Of note for this clone: This sample also contains other DNA sequences that code for the same CDR3. This chain connects TRBV27 to TRBJ1-1; 7 bases line up with TRBD1. Trimming at V came to 0 bases and at J to 4 bases, leaving 2 bases not matched to a gene. Per the germline V gene, CDR1 is MNHEY and CDR2 is SMNVEV (reference sequence). CDR3 length equals 14 residues. CDR3 in amino acids: CASSLSRQGTEAFF. As DNA, the CDR3 is TGTGCCAGCAGTTTATCGAGACAGGGCACTGAAGCTTTCTTT.

V gene TRBV11-2 combines with J gene TRBJ2-7, with 10 bases lining up with TRBD2. This CDR3 has 15 amino acids. The germline CDR1 and CDR2 sequences are SGHAT and FQNNGV. The V segment lost 4 bases and the J segment 1 base; nucleotides outside the gene matches: 4. The CDR3 nucleotides are TGTGCCAGCAGCTCGCTAGCGGGAGAATCCTACGAGCAGTACTTC. Its translation: CASSSLAGESYEQYF. Full variable domain (rest looked up from reference TRBV11-2 and TRBJ2-7): EAGVAQSPRYKIIEKRQSVAFWCNPISGHATLYWYQQILGQGPKLLIQFQNNGVVDDSQLPKDRFSAERLKGVDSTLKIQPAKLEDSAVYLCASSSLAGESYEQYFGPGTRLTVT.

The CDR3 bases are TGTGCCAGCAGCTTTCCTGGACAGATTTACGAGCAGTACTTC. It yields the protein CASSFPGQIYEQYF. The chain couples TRBV11-2 to TRBJ2-7; D perhaps matches TRBD1 (6 bases). Germline V CDR1 and CDR2: SGHAT, FQNNGV. CDR3 length equals 14 residues. Trimming cost V 3 bases and J 4 bases, with 13 bases left between them.